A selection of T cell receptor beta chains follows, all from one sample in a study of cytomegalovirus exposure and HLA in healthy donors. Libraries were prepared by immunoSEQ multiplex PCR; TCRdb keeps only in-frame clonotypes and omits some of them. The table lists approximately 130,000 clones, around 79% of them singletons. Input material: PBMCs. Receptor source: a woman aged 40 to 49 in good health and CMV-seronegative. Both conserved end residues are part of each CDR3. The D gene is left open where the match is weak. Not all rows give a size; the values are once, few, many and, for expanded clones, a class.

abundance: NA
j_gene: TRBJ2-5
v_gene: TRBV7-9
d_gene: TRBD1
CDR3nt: TGTGCCAGCAGCGCAACAGGGGTAGCAGAGACCCAGTACTTC
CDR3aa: CASSATGVAETQYF

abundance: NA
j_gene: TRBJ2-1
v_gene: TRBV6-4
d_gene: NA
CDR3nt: TGTGCCAGCAGTGTCGTGGCTGACAATGAGCAGTTCTTC
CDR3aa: CASSVVADNEQFF

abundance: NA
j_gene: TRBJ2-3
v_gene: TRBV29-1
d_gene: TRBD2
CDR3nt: TGCAGCGTTGGCGGGCGGACGGAGCGGGGAGGCACAGATACGCAGTATTTT
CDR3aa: CSVGGRTERGGTDTQYF

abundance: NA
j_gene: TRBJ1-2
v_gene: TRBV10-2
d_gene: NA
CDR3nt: TGCGCCAGCACCGGGGGGATAGGGTGGGGCTACACCTTC
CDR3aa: CASTGGIGWGYTF

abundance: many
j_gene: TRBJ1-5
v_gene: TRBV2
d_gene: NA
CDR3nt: TGTGCCAGCAGTGCCCAGGACAGTAGCAATCAGCCCCAGCATTTT
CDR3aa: CASSAQDSSNQPQHF

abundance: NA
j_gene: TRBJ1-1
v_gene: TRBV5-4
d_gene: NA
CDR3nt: TGTGCCAGCAGCTTGGAGCAGGGAAAGGGTGAAGCTTTCTTT
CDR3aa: CASSLEQGKGEAFF

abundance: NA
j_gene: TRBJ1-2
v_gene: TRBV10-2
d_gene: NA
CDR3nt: TGCGCCAGCACAGCCTTACAGGGCGGCTATGGCTACACCTTC
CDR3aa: CASTALQGGYGYTF

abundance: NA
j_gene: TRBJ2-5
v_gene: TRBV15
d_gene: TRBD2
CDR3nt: TGTGCCACCAGTCTAGCGGGAGCGATTGTGACCCAGTACTTC
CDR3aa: CATSLAGAIVTQYF

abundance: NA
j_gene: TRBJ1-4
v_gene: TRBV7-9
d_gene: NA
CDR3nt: TGTGCCAGCAGCTTTCGGGGGGATAATGAAAAACTGTTTTTT
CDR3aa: CASSFRGDNEKLFF

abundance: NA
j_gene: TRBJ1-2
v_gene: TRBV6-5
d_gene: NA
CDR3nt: TGTGCCAGCAGTACCTCGGCAGTCAGGACAGGCTACACCTTC
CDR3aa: CASSTSAVRTGYTF

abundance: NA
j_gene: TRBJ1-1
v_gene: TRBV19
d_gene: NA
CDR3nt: TGTGCCAGTAGGGCTTTCACTGAAGCTTTCTTT
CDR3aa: CASRAFTEAFF

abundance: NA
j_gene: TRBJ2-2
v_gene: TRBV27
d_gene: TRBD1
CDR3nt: TGTGCCAGCAGTCCCCGGACAGGGGGCCACGGGGAGCTGTTTTTT
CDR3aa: CASSPRTGGHGELFF

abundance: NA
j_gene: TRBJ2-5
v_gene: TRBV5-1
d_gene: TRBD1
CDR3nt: TGCGCCAGCAGCTTGGCGGGACAGGGAGGAGGAGAGACCCAGTACTTC
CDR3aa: CASSLAGQGGGETQYF

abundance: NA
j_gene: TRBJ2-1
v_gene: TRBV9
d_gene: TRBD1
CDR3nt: TGTGCCAGCAGCCCCCGGGACAGGAGCTACAATGAGCAGTTCTTC
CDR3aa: CASSPRDRSYNEQFF

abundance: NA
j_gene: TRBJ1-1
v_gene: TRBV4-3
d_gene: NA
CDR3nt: TGCGCCAGCAGCCAAGACTTCGACACTGAAGCTTTCTTT
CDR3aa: CASSQDFDTEAFF

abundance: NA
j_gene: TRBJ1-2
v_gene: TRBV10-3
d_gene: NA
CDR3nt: TGTGCCATCAGTGGGGGCTTCTCTAACTATGGCTACACCTTC
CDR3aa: CAISGGFSNYGYTF

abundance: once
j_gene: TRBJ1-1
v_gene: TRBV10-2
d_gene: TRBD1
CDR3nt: TGCGCCAGCAGTGGCAGGGGGCGAGCTTTCTTT
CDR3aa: CASSGRGRAFF

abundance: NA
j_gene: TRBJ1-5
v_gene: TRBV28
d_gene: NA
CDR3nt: TGTGCCAGCAACTGGGGCCCCAGGGGTGGAAGCAATCAGCCCCAGCATTTT
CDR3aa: CASNWGPRGGSNQPQHF

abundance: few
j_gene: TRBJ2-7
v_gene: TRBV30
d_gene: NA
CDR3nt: TGTGCCTGGACAGGGGACTCCTACGAGCAGTACTTC
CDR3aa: CAWTGDSYEQYF

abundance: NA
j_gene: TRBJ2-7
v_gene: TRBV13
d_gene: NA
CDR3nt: TGTGCCAGCAGCCCTGACAGTACGGGGGACGAGCAGTACTTC
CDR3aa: CASSPDSTGDEQYF

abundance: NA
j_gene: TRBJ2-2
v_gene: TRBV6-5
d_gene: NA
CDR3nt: TGTGCCAGCGGAAGAGATACAGGGACCGGGGAGCTGTTTTTT
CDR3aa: CASGRDTGTGELFF

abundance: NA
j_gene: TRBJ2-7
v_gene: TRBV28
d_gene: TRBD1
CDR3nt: TGTGCCAGCAGTACTAGGGACAGGGAAAGCGAGCAGTACTTC
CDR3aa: CASSTRDRESEQYF

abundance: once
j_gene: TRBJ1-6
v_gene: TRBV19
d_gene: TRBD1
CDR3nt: TGTGCCAGTAGTTCCCCTCGCGGACAGGGTTCACCCCTCCACTTT
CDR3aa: CASSSPRGQGSPLHF

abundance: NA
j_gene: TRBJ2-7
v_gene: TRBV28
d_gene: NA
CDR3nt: TGTGCCAGCAGTTTAGGGACGACGTTGGAGGGCCTGAGCTACGAGCAGTACTTC
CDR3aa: CASSLGTTLEGLSYEQYF

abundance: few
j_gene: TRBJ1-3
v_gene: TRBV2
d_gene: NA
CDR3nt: TGTGCCAGCAGTGTGGGCAGGGTGGTTTCTGGAAACACCATATATTTT
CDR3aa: CASSVGRVVSGNTIYF

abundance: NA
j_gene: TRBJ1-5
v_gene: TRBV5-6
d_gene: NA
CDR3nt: TGTGCCAGCAGCTTGGCCGGGAGGGGGGAAGGCAATCAGCCCCAGCATTTT
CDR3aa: CASSLAGRGEGNQPQHF

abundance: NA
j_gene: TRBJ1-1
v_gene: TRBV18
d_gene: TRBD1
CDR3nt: TGTGCCAGCTCCCCACGACAGGGAGAGACTGAAGCTTTCTTT
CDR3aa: CASSPRQGETEAFF

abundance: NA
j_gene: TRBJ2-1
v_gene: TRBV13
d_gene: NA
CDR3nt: TGTGCCAGCACTCAGTCCCCCTCCCCAAGCAATGAGCAGTTCTTC
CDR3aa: CASTQSPSPSNEQFF

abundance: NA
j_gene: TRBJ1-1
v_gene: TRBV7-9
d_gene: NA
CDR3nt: TGTTCCAGCAGCTTAGGCGGGTGGACTGAAGCTTTCTTT
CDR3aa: CSSSLGGWTEAFF

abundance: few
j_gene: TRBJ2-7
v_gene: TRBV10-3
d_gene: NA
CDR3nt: TGTGCCATTGGACCGGGACACCCCTACGAGCAGTACTTC
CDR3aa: CAIGPGHPYEQYF

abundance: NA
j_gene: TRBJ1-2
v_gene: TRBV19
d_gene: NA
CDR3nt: TGTGCCAGTCGGCGGGGGGCAAGTTATGGCTACACCTTC
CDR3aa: CASRRGASYGYTF

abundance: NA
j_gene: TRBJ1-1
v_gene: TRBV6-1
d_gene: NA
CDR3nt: TGTGCCAGCAGTGCCACCCCGGGGACAAGCCCGACTGAAGCTTTCTTT
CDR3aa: CASSATPGTSPTEAFF

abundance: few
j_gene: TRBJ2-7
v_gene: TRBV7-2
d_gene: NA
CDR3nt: TGTGCCAGCAGCTTCCAAAATAAGGGGGAGCAGTACTTC
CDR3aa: CASSFQNKGEQYF

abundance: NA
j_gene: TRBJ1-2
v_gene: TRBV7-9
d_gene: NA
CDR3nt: TGTGCCAGCAGGGCTCTAGAATCGGTATATGGCTACACCTTC
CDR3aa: CASRALESVYGYTF

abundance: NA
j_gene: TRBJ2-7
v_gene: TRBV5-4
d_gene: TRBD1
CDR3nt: TGTGCCAGCAGCGGCCGGGACAGGGTGGGCGAGCAGTACTTC
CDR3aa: CASSGRDRVGEQYF

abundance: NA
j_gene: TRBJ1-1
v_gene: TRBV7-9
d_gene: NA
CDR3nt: TGTGCCAGCAGCTCCCCCCGGACAGTTAACACTGAAGCTTTCTTT
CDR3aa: CASSSPRTVNTEAFF

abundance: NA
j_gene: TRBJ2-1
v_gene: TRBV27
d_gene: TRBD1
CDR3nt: TGTGCCAGCAGTTTATTGGGACAGGGGAACAATGAGCAGTTCTTC
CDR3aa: CASSLLGQGNNEQFF

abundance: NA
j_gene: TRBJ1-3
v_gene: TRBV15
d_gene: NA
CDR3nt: TGTGCCACCAGCAGAGGGGGGGGCCTTGGAAACACCATATATTTT
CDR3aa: CATSRGGGLGNTIYF

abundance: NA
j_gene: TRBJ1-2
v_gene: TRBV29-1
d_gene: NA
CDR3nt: TGCAGCGTTGATAGGGGCGGGGGCTATGGCTACACCTTC
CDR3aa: CSVDRGGGYGYTF

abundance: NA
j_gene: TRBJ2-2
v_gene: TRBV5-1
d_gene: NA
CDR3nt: TGCGCCAGCAGCTTGGCCGACACCGGGGAGCTGTTTTTT
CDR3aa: CASSLADTGELFF

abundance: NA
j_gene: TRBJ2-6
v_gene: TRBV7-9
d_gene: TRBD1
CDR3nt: TGTGCCAGCAGCCAACCTCCGGGACAGGGTTCCGGGGCCAACGTCCTGACTTTC
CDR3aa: CASSQPPGQGSGANVLTF

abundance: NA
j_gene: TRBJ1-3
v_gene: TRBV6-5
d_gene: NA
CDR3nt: TGTGCCAGCAGTTACGGGGAAGGGGCGTACACCATATATTTT
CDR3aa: CASSYGEGAYTIYF

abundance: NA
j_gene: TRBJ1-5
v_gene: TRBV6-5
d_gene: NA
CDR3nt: TGTGCCAGCAGTTACGGAGGCAATCAGCCCCAGCATTTT
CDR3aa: CASSYGGNQPQHF

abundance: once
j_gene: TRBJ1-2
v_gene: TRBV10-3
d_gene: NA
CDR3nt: TGTGCCATCAGTGCGACAGAAAATAACTATGGCTACACCTTC
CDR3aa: CAISATENNYGYTF

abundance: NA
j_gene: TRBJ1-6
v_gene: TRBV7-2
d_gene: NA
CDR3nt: TGTGCCAGCAGCTCAGCCAGGGCCTCACCCCTCCACTTT
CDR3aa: CASSSARASPLHF

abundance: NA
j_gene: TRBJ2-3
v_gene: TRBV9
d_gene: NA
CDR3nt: TGTGCCAGCAGCGTAGTGGCCGGGGCAGATACGCAGTATTTT
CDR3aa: CASSVVAGADTQYF

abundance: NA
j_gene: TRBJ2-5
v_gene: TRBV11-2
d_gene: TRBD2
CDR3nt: TGTGCCAGCAGCTTAGACGTGTTTACGGCTAGCGGGGTTAAAGAGACCCAGTACTTC
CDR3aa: CASSLDVFTASGVKETQYF

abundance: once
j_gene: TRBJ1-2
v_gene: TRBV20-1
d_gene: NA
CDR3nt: TGCAGTGCTAACACTAACTATGGCTACACCTTC
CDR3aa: CSANTNYGYTF

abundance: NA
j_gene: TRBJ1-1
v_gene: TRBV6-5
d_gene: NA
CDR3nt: TGTGCCAGCAGTTACTCTCCGGTGAACACTGAAGCTTTCTTT
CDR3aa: CASSYSPVNTEAFF

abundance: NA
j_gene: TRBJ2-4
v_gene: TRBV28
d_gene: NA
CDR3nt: TGTGCCAGCAGTGTCCCGACAGAATCGGAAAACATTCAGTACTTC
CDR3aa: CASSVPTESENIQYF

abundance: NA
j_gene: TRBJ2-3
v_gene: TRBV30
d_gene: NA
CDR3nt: TGTGCCTGGAGTGTACGGGGAAGGACCGGCACAGATACGCAGTATTTT
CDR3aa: CAWSVRGRTGTDTQYF

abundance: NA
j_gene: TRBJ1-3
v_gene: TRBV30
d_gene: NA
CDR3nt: TGTGCCTGGAGCGAAACCGGGACACCCTCTGGAAACACCATATATTTT
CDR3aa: CAWSETGTPSGNTIYF

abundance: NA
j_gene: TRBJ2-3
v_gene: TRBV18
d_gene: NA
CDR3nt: TGTGCCAGCTCACCATCCGAGACTCTCGGGTCGCAGTATTTT
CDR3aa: CASSPSETLGSQYF

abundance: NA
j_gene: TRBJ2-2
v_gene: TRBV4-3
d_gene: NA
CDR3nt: TGCGCCAGCAGCCAGGACAGATCCACCGGGGAGCTGTTTTTT
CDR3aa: CASSQDRSTGELFF

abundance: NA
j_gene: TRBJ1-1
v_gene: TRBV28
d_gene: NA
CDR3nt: TGTGCCAGCAGTTTGTCGCGAGCTGAAGCTTTCTTT
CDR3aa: CASSLSRAEAFF